This T cell receptor beta chain was identified in a study of blood T cell repertoires in COVID-19. On the study more broadly: Some COVID-19 samples were acute and others convalescent; all came from the United States, Italy and Spain. PBMCs, B-cell-depleted T cells, or T cells provided the cDNA or gDNA that made up the material.

Germline V gene data show CDR1 as SGHKS and CDR2 as YYEKEE (reference sequence). Trimming pared 4 bases from V and 4 bases from J, leaving 8 bases between. The CDR3 runs to 13 residues. As handled by the study authors: Reference gene primers were amplified, and this amplification served to estimate nucleated cell counts. Sequenced by immunoSEQ multiplex PCR; TCRdb stores in-frame clones only, minus some. That table furnishes V, J and clone size, whereas the DNA furnished D and trimming. The sample holds roughly 43,000 clones, roughly 71% seen once. The V call is TRBV5-5, the J call TRBJ2-2; possibly TRBD2 for D (5 bases). The sequence came from a man older than 75 with acute or convalescent COVID-19. Input material: peripheral blood. In nucleotides, the CDR3 is TGTGCCAGCAGCCAGGCGGGCACCGGGGAGCTGTTTTTT. It yields the protein CASSQAGTGELFF.